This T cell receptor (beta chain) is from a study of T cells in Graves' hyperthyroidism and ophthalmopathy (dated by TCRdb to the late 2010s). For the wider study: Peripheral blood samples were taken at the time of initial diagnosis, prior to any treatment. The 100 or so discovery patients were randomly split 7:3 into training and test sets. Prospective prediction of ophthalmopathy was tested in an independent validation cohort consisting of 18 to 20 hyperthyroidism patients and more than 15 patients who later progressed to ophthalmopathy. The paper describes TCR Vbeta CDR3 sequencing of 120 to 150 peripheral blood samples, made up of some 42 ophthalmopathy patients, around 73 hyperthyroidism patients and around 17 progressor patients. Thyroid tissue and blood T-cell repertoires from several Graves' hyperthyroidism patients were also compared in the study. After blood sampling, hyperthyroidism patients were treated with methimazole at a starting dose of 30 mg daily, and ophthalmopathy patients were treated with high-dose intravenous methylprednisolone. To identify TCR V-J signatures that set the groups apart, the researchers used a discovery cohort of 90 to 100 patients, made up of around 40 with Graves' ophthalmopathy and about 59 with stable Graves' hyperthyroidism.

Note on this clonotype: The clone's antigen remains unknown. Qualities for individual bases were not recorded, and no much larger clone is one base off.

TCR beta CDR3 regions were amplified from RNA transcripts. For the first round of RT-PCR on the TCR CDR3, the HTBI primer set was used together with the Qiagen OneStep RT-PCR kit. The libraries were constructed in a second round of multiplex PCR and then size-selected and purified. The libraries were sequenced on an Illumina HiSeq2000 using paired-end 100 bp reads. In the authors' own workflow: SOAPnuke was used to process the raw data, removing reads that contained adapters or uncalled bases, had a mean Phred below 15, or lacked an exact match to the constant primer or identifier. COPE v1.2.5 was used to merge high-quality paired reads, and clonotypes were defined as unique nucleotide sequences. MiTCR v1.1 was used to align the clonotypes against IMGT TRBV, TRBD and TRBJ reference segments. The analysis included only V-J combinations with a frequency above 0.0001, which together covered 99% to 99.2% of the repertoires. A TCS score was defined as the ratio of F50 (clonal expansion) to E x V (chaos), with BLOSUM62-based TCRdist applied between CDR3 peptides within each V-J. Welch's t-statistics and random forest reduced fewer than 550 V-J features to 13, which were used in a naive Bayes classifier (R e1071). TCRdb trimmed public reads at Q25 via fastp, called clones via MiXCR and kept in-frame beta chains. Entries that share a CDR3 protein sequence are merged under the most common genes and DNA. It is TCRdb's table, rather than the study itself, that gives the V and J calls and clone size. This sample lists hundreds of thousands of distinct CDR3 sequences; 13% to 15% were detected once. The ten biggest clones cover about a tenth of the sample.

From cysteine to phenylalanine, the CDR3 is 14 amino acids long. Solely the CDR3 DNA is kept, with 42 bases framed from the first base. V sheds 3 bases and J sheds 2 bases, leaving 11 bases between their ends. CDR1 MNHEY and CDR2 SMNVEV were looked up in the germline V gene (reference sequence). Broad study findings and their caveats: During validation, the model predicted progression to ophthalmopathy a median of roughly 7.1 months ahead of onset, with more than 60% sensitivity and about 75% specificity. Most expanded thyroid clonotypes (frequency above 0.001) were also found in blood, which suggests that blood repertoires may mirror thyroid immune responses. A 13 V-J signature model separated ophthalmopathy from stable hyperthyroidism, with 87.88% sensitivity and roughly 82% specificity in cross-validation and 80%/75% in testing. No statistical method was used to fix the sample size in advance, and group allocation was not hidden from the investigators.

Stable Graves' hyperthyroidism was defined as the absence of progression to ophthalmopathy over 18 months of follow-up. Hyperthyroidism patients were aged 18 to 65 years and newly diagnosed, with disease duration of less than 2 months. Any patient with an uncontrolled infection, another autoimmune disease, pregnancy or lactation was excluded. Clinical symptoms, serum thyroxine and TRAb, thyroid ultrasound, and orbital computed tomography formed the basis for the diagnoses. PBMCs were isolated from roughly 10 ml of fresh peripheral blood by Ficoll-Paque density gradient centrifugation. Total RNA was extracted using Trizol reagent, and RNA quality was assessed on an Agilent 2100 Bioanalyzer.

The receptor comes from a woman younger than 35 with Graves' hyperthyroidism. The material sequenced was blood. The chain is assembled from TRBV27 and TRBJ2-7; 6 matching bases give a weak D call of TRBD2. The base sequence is TGTGCCAGCAGTTTTAATCGGAGGGCCTACGAGCAGTACTTC. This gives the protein CASSFNRRAYEQYF.